These 10 T cell receptor beta chains originate from one sample sequenced in a study of cytomegalovirus exposure and HLA in healthy donors. Amplification used 60 Vbeta primers and 13 Jbeta primers. Profiling relied on immunoSEQ multiplex PCR, and the TCRdb table lists in-frame clones only, not all of them. This sample has approximately 40,000 clones, with roughly four fifths found just once. Sequencing was performed on PBMCs. These TCRs come from a middle-aged woman in good health and CMV-seronegative.

The chain uses TRBV9 and TRBJ2-5; D may be TRBD2 (7 bases). This CDR3 has 14 amino acids. Germline V lookup: CDR1 SGDLS, CDR2 YYNGEE. The germline V and J ends were trimmed by 2 bases and 5 bases, with 13 bases remaining between them. The CDR3 DNA reads as TGTGCCAGCAGCGTGGGGGGGGCCCTGGAGACCCAGTACTTC. This gives the protein CASSVGGALETQYF.

The CDR3 nucleotides are TGTGCCAGTAGTAAGCAGGGTAACTATGGCTACACCTTC. Translated, it gives CASSKQGNYGYTF. The chain joins TRBV19 to TRBJ1-2, with TRBD1 as a possible D gene (5 bases). The germline CDR1 and CDR2 sequences are LNHDA and SQIVND (reference sequence). V shed 4 bases and J shed 1 base, with 7 bases lying between them. This CDR3 has 13 residues.

The chain links TRBV5-1 to TRBJ2-7; 7 bases map to TRBD1. V lost 0 bases and J lost 7; bases outside the gene matches: 4. This CDR3 is built from 13 residues. Germline V gene sequence: CDR1 SGHRS, CDR2 YFSETQ. This chain's CDR3 is CASSLGDSLEQYV. CDR3 nucleotide sequence: TGCGCCAGCAGCTTGGGGGACAGCTTAGAGCAGTACGTC.

Turning to this clone: Sequence at one end of the junction differs from germline and may be a read error. This chain connects TRBV5-1 to TRBJ1-2; 7 bases agree with TRBD1. From germline, CDR1 is SGHRS and CDR2 YFSETQ. The CDR3 has 13 residues. The CDR3 DNA reads TGCGCCGGCAGCTCTACAGGGGATACTGGCTACACCTTC. Translating it yields CAGSSTGDTGYTF. The full variable domain, completed using reference TRBV5-1 and TRBJ1-2, is KAGVTQTPRYLIKTRGQQVTLSCSPISGHRSVSWYQQTPGQGLQFLFEYFSETQRNKGNFPGRFSGRQFSNSRSEMNVSTLELGDSALYLCAGSSTGDTGYTFGSGTRLTVV.

The genes are TRBV11-1 and TRBJ2-7; TRBD1 agrees at 7 bases. This CDR3 is 14 amino acids long. V lost 4 bases, J lost 4 bases, and 7 bases stayed unmatched. CDR1 and CDR2 from the germline V gene are SGHAT and FQDESV (reference sequence). CDR3 DNA sequence: TGTGCCAGCAGCTCCGGGACAGAAATTTACGAGCAGTACTTC. It encodes CASSSGTEIYEQYF.

The V and J genes are TRBV25-1 and TRBJ1-1, with D perhaps matching TRBD1 (5 bases). Trimming took off 4 bases at V and 0 bases at J, with 18 bases between the two ends. The CDR3 spans 17 residues. Germline V CDR1 and CDR2: MGHDK, SYGVNS. The CDR3 loop reads CASSGPPRSGMNTEAFF. The CDR3, as DNA: TGTGCCAGCAGTGGACCACCGCGATCAGGGATGAACACTGAAGCTTTCTTT.

The chain recombines TRBV2 with TRBJ2-7; 10 bases align to TRBD2. This CDR3 contains 15 residues. The V segment lost 4 bases and the J segment 3 bases; nucleotides outside the gene matches: 6. CDR1 is SNHLY and CDR2 is FYNNEI in the germline V gene. CDR3 region: CASSARTSGFYEQYF. For the CDR3, the DNA is TGTGCCAGCAGTGCAAGGACTAGCGGATTCTACGAGCAGTACTTC.

This chain uses TRBV4-2 with TRBJ1-1, with TRBD1 identical over 10 bases. The CDR3 runs 14 residues. The germline gives CDR1 LGHNA, CDR2 YNFKEQ. V dropped 0 bases and J dropped 11; count of bases not matched to a gene: 6. In DNA form, the CDR3 reads TGTGCCAGCAGCCAAGAGTCTGGGACAGGGGTTGCTTTCTTT. Translated, it gives CASSQESGTGVAFF.

The chain carries TRBV5-1 and TRBJ1-3; D ambiguous. CDR1 and CDR2 from the germline V gene are SGHRS and YFSETQ. This CDR3 comprises 14 residues. The germline V and J ends were trimmed by 0 bases and 4 bases, with 8 bases remaining between them. The CDR3 DNA reads as TGCGCCAGCAGCTTGGATTCAGAAGGAAACACCATATATTTT. It specifies CASSLDSEGNTIYF.

The chain recombines TRBV7-2 with TRBJ2-3; D call uncertain. V was trimmed by 5 bases and J by 9 bases, leaving 21 bases between them. Per the germline V gene, CDR1 is SGHTA and CDR2 is FQGNSA. The CDR3 covers 15 residues. The CDR3 here is CASSPKSSDGWTQYF. The CDR3 bases are TGTGCCAGCAGCCCAAAAAGTTCTGACGGGTGGACGCAGTATTTT. Filled out from reference TRBV7-2 and TRBJ2-3, the complete variable domain reads GAGVSQSPSNKVTEKGKDVELRCDPISGHTALYWYRQSLGQGLEFLIYFQGNSAPDKSGLPSDRFSAERTGGSVSTLTIQRTQQEDSAVYLCASSPKSSDGWTQYFGPGTRLTVL.